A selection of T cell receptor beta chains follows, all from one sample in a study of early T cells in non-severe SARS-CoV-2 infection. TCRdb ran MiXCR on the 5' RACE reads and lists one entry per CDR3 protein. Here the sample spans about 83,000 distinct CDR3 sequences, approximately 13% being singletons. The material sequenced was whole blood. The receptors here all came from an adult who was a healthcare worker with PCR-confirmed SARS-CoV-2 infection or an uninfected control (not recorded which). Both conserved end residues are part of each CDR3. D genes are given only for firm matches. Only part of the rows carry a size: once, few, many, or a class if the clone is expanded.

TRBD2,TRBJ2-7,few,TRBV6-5,CASSSRTSGNLYEQYF,TGTGCCAGCAGTTCCCGGACTAGCGGGAACCTCTACGAGCAGTACTTC
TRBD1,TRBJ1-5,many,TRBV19,CASSIDHSSGQGAQGKHF,TGTGCCAGTAGTATAGATCACAGCTCAGGACAGGGGGCACAAGGAAAGCATTTT
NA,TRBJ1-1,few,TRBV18,CASSPPFAGGTEAFF,TGTGCCAGCTCACCACCTTTCGCGGGGGGGACTGAAGCTTTCTTT
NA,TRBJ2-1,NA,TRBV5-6,CASATGRRNEQFF,TGTGCCAGCGCTACAGGCCGCCGGAATGAGCAGTTCTTC
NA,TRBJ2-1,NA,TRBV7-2,CASSLTFGGNEQFF,TGTGCCAGCAGCCTCACCTTCGGGGGCAATGAGCAGTTCTTC
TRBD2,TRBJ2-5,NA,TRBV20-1,CSASPLAGGLETQYF,TGCAGTGCTAGCCCACTAGCGGGAGGGTTAGAGACCCAGTACTTC
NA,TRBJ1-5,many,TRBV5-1,CASSAYNQPQHF,TGCGCCAGCAGCGCCTACAATCAGCCCCAGCATTTT
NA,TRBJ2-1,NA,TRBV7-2,CASFSLIGAGEQFF,TGTGCCAGCTTTTCGCTGATCGGGGCGGGTGAGCAGTTCTTC
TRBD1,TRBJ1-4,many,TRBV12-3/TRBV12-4,CASSSGQGSLYEKLFF,TGTGCCAGCAGCTCGGGACAGGGAAGCCTCTATGAAAAACTGTTTTTT
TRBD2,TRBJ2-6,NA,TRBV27,CASTSPSGTSGRAGSGANVLTF,TGTGCCAGCACCTCACCCTCCGGGACTAGCGGGAGGGCTGGGTCTGGGGCCAACGTCCTGACTTTC
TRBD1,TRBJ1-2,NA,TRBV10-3,CAISGTGTYGYTF,TGTGCCATCAGCGGGACAGGGACCTATGGCTACACCTTC
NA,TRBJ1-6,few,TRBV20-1,CSASQGAGSPLHF,TGCAGTGCTTCACAGGGTGCTGGCTCACCCCTCCACTTT
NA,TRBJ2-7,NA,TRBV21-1,CASSRQPNSDEQYF,TGTGCCAGCTCCCGGCAGCCAAACTCGGACGAGCAGTACTTC
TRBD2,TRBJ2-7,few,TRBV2,CASSDSGSRAREQYF,TGTGCCAGCAGTGACAGCGGGAGCCGAGCAAGGGAGCAGTACTTC
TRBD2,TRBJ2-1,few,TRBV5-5,CASSLGVAGAGDEQFF,TGTGCCAGCAGCTTGGGGGTAGCGGGAGCGGGCGATGAGCAGTTCTTC
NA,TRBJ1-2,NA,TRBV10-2,CASSAGEYYGYTF,TGCGCCAGCAGTGCCGGGGAATACTATGGCTACACCTTC
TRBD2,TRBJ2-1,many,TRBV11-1,CASSFSGLAGRNEQFF,TGTGCCAGCAGCTTTTCCGGACTAGCGGGACGCAATGAGCAGTTCTTC
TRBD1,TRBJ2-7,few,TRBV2,CASRRTGDSYEQYF,TGTGCCAGCAGAAGGACAGGGGACTCCTACGAGCAGTACTTC
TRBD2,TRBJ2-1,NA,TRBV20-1,CSAMGLAGGQGDEQFF,TGCAGTGCTATGGGACTAGCGGGAGGGCAAGGGGATGAGCAGTTCTTC
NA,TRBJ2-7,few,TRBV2,CASRGIYEQYF,TGTGCCAGCAGGGGGATCTACGAGCAGTACTTC
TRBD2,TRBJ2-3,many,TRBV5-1,CASRLASTSGEDTQYF,TGCGCCAGCAGACTTGCATCGACTAGCGGTGAAGATACGCAGTATTTT
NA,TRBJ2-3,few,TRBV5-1,CASSLEGITDTQYF,TGCGCCAGCAGCTTGGAAGGTATCACAGATACGCAGTATTTT